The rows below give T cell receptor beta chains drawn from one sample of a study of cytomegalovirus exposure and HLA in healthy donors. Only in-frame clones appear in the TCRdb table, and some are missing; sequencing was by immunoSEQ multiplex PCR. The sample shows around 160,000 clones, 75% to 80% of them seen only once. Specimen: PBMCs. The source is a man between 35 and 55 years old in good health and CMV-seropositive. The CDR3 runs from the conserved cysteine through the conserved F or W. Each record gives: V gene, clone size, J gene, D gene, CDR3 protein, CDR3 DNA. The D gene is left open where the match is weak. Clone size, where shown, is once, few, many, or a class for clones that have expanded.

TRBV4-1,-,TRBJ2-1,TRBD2,CASSQDSGSSYNEQFF,TGCGCCAGCAGCCAAGATAGCGGGAGCTCCTACAATGAGCAGTTCTTC
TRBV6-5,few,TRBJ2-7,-,CASSLKSGSYEQYF,TGTGCCAGCAGTCTAAAAAGTGGCTCCTACGAGCAGTACTTC
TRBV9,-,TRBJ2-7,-,CASSVIPSIGSEQYF,TGTGCCAGCAGCGTAATCCCCTCAATCGGGAGCGAGCAGTACTTC
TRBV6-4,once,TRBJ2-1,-,CASSDSMDSREQFF,TGTGCCAGCAGTGACTCGATGGACAGTCGGGAGCAGTTCTTC
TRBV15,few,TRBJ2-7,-,CATSRVSDSSYEQYF,TGTGCCACCAGCAGAGTCTCGGACAGCTCCTACGAGCAGTACTTC
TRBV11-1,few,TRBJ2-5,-,CASSHGGWPIKYQETQYF,TGTGCCAGCAGCCATGGCGGGTGGCCGATAAAGTACCAAGAGACCCAGTACTTC
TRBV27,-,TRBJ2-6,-,CASGSHRAGANVLTF,TGTGCCAGCGGGTCCCACAGGGCTGGGGCCAACGTCCTGACTTTC
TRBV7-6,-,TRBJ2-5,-,CASSLYGGAETQYF,TGTGCCAGCAGCTTATATGGGGGGGCTGAGACCCAGTACTTC
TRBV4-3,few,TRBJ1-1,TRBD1,CASSQDSGGTEAFF,TGCGCCAGCAGCCAAGATTCAGGGGGCACTGAAGCTTTCTTT
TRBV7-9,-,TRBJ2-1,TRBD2,CASSPRTSGRDNEQFF,TGTGCCAGCAGCCCCCGGACTAGCGGGAGGGACAATGAGCAGTTCTTC
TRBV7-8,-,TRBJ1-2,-,CASSLFSGTTNYGYTF,TGTGCCAGCAGCTTATTTTCAGGGACAACTAACTATGGCTACACCTTC
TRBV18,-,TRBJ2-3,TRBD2,CASSLPSGSTDTQYF,TGTGCCAGCTCATTACCTAGCGGGAGCACAGATACGCAGTATTTT
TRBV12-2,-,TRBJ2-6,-,CASREVEVHQSGANVLTF,TGTGCAAGTCGCGAAGTCGAGGTTCATCAATCTGGGGCCAACGTCCTGACTTTC
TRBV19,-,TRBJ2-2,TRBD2,CASSIEGSGSLTGELFF,TGTGCCAGTAGTATAGAGGGTAGCGGGTCCCTCACCGGGGAGCTGTTTTTT
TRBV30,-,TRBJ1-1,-,CAWSGLARDTEAFF,TGTGCCTGGAGTGGTTTGGCGCGGGATACTGAAGCTTTTTTT
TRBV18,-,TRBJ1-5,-,CASSPTQVGVYQPQHF,TGTGCCAGCTCACCGACGCAGGTGGGAGTATATCAGCCCCAGCATTTT
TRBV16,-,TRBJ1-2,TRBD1,CASSRDRRFGGYTF,TGTGCCAGCAGCCGGGACAGGCGCTTTGGTGGCTACACCTTC
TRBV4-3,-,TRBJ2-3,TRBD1,CASSQDRTGETDTQYF,TGCGCCAGCAGCCAAGACCGTACAGGGGAAACAGATACGCAGTATTTT
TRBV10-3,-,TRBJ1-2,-,CAISRRFSQGLNYGYTF,TGTGCCATCAGCAGAAGGTTCAGCCAGGGACTTAACTATGGCTACACCTTC
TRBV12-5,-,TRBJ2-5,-,CASGVAEETQYF,TGTGCTAGTGGTGTAGCGGAAGAGACCCAGTACTTC
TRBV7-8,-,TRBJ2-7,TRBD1,CASSLGDRATYEQYF,TGTGCCAGCAGCTTAGGGGACAGGGCGACCTACGAGCAGTACTTC
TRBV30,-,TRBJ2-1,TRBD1,CAWRGDRGFWNEQFF,TGTGCCTGGAGAGGTGACAGGGGTTTTTGGAATGAGCAGTTCTTC
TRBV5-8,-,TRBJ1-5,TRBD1,CASSLGQGVVQPQHF,TGTGCCAGCAGCTTGGGCCAGGGGGTTGTGCAGCCCCAGCATTTT
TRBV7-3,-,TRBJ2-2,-,CASSLEGAPGELFF,TGTGCCAGCAGCTTGGAGGGGGCCCCCGGGGAGCTGTTTTTT
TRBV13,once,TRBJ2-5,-,CASSLPEGRQGGGETQYF,TGTGCCAGCAGCTTACCCGAAGGGCGACAGGGCGGAGGGGAGACCCAGTACTTC
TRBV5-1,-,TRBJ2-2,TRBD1,CASSQPGQGNTGELFF,TGCGCCAGCAGCCAACCGGGACAGGGGAACACCGGGGAGCTGTTTTTT
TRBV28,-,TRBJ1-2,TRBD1,CASSPTGDYGYTF,TGTGCCAGCAGCCCGACAGGGGACTATGGCTACACCTTC
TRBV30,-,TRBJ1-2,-,CAWSLGGSSNYGYTF,TGTGCCTGGAGTCTCGGCGGCAGCTCCAACTATGGCTACACCTTC
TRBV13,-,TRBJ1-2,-,CASSQGVDYGYTF,TGTGCCAGCAGCCAAGGGGTAGACTATGGCTACACCTTC
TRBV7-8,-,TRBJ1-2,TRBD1,CASSLRDRGLGYGYTF,TGTGCCAGCAGCCTCCGGGACAGGGGGCTTGGGTATGGCTACACCTTC
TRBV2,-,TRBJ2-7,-,CASRLGEERYF,TGTGCCAGCAGACTAGGAGAGGAGCGGTACTTC
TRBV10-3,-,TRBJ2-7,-,CAISTGPYEQYF,TGTGCCATCAGTACAGGACCGTACGAGCAGTACTTC
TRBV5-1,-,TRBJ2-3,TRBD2,CASSLGLAGTDTQYF,TGCGCCAGCAGCTTAGGACTAGCGGGGACAGATACGCAGTATTTT
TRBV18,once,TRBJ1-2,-,CASSQGDNYGYTF,TGTGCCAGCTCACAGGGAGATAACTATGGCTACACCTTC
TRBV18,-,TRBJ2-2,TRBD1,CASSPRTGAAGELFF,TGTGCCAGCTCACCGCGGACAGGGGCGGCCGGGGAGCTGTTTTTT
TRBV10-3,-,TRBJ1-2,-,CATTGNLILGYTF,TGTGCCACCACCGGGAATCTGATTCTTGGCTACACCTTC
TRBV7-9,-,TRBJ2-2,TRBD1,CASSLQGANTGELFF,TGTGCCAGCAGCTTACAGGGGGCTAACACCGGGGAGCTGTTTTTT
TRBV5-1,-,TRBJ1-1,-,CASSLREGRTEAFF,TGCGCCAGCAGCTTGCGGGAGGGACGGACTGAAGCTTTCTTT
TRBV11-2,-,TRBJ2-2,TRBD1,CASSLVAAVGQGRAGELFF,TGTGCCAGCAGCTTAGTGGCCGCGGTGGGACAGGGAAGGGCCGGGGAGCTGTTTTTT
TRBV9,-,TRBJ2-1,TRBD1,CASSPSGQVSYNEQFF,TGTGCCAGCAGCCCTTCGGGACAGGTGTCCTACAATGAGCAGTTCTTC
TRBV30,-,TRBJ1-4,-,CAWSVRGGVEKLFF,TGTGCCTGGAGTGTACGTGGAGGAGTTGAAAAACTGTTTTTT
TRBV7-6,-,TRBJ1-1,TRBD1,CASSPAGTDTEAFF,TGTGCCAGCAGCCCAGCCGGGACAGACACTGAAGCTTTCTTT
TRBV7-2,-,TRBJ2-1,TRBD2,CASSPGRGLAPEQFF,TGTGCCAGCAGCCCGGGTCGGGGACTAGCACCTGAGCAGTTCTTC
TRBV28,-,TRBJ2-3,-,CASSPRDSASTDTQYF,TGTGCCAGCAGTCCCAGGGACTCAGCTAGCACAGATACGCAGTATTTT
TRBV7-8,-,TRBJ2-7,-,CASSLNLWASGDEQYF,TGTGCCAGCAGCTTAAATTTATGGGCCTCGGGAGACGAGCAGTACTTC
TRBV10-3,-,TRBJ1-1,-,CAISESTGTNTEAFF,TGTGCCATCAGTGAGTCGACAGGCACGAACACTGAAGCTTTCTTT
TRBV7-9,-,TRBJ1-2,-,CASSPANTGVSGYTF,TGTGCCAGCAGCCCAGCTAACACAGGCGTCTCTGGCTACACCTTC
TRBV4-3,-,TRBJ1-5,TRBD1,CASSQGPLTGGNQPQHF,TGCGCCAGCAGCCAAGGGCCCCTGACAGGGGGCAATCAGCCCCAGCATTTT
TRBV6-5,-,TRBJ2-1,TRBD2,CASSYSWLAGDNEQFF,TGTGCCAGCAGTTACTCGTGGCTAGCGGGCGACAATGAGCAGTTCTTC
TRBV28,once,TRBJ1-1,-,CASSLRSVVRGGEAFF,TGTGCCAGCAGTTTAAGGTCGGTGGTGAGGGGAGGTGAAGCTTTCTTT
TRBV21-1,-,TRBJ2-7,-,CASSKNCPGGDPYEQYF,TGTGCCAGCAGCAAAAATTGTCCGGGAGGGGACCCCTACGAGCAGTACTTC
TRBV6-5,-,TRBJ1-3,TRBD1,CASSYGQASSGNTIYF,TGTGCCAGCAGTTACGGACAGGCTAGCTCTGGAAACACCATATATTTT
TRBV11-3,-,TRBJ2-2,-,CASSLAGTQNTGELFF,TGTGCCAGCAGCTTAGCCGGGACTCAAAACACCGGGGAGCTGTTTTTT
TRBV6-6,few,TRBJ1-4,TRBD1,CASSYPGTGNEKLFF,TGTGCCAGCAGTTATCCCGGGACAGGGAACGAAAAACTGTTTTTT
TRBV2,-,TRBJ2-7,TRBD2,CASNREGVYEQYF,TGTGCCAGCAATCGGGAGGGAGTCTACGAGCAGTACTTC
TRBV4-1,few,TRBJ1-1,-,CASTRDTEAFF,TGCGCCAGCACGAGGGACACTGAAGCTTTCTTT
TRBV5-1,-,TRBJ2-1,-,CASSLGALSYNEQFF,TGCGCCAGCAGCTTAGGAGCCCTCTCCTACAATGAGCAGTTCTTC